This T cell receptor beta chain was sequenced in a study of CD8 T cells in Susac syndrome. Study-wide points: It was acknowledged by the study that relatively few individuals were included in its TCR sequencing and HLA analysis.

RNA in amounts of roughly 0.5 to 1 ug was reverse transcribed with random hexamers. With immunoSEQ multiplex PCR, TCR beta CDR3 was amplified across 54 Vbeta and 13 Jbeta. Via MiXCR, TCRdb re-called the immunoSEQ multiplex PCR reads, giving one row per CDR3 protein. The sample holds approximately 200,000 distinct CDR3 sequences, approximately 95% seen once. Treatment-naive patients with stable or active relapsing-remitting disease served as multiple sclerosis controls. TEMRA cells were FACS-enriched, unlike CD8+ and CD4+ T cells, which were negatively isolated. As regards this clonotype: Its specificity is not known.

Trimming shortened V by 6 bases and J by 6 bases, and 15 bases separated the two germline ends. Germline loops: CDR1 MNHEY, CDR2 SVGAGI. The CDR3 extends over 14 amino acids. This sequence joins TRBV6-5 and TRBJ1-5; tentatively, D is TRBD1 (6 bases). Material: CD4+ T cells from PBMCs. The clonotype was recovered from a human donor with multiple sclerosis. DNA of the CDR3: TGTGCCAGCAGCTCCAACAGGGTAGGTCAGCCCCAGCATTTT. It translates to CASSSNRVGQPQHF.